The 20 T cell receptor beta chains reported below all come from one sample, sequenced in a study of long-term antiretroviral therapy in people with HIV. Survey-level resolution applied to immunoSEQ assay v3.0. The method was immunoSEQ multiplex PCR; TCRdb's version includes in-frame clones alone and lacks a portion of them. The sample records 7,500 to 10,000 clones, roughly 84% being singletons. This sample comprised unsorted PBMCs, obtained 0.3 years before starting antiretroviral therapy. The receptor set was obtained from a man aged 25 to 45 with HIV.

The chain combines TRBV30 with TRBJ1-1; 8 bases are shared with TRBD1. Unmatched junction bases numbered 1, after V lost 4 bases and J lost 0 bases. The CDR3 is made up of 13 amino acids. Per the germline V gene, CDR1 is GTSNPN and CDR2 is SVGIG (reference sequence). The CDR3 region is CAWKGQVNTEAFF. For the CDR3, the DNA is TGTGCCTGGAAGGGACAGGTGAACACTGAAGCTTTCTTT. The variable domain in full, with the rest retrieved from reference TRBV30 and TRBJ1-1, is SQTIHQWPATLVQPVGSPLSLECTVEGTSNPNLYWYRQAAGRGLQLLFYSVGIGQISSEVPQNLSASRPQDRQFILSSKKLLLSDSGFYLCAWKGQVNTEAFFGQGTRLTVV.

This clone came up once. The chain uses TRBV6-6 and TRBJ2-1; D not certain. Germline values: CDR1 MNHNY, CDR2 SVGAGI (reference sequence). V lost 0 bases and J lost 8, with 2 bases in between. This CDR3 spans 11 amino acids. The CDR3 region has the DNA TGTGCCAGCAGTTACTCGTATGAGCAGTTCTTC. Translating it yields CASSYSYEQFF.

The rearrangement links TRBV9 to TRBJ1-6; 11 bases fit TRBD1. CDR3 length equals 16 residues. CDR1 is SGDLS, CDR2 YYNGEE, per germline. Unmatched junction bases numbered 5, after V lost 3 bases and J lost 6 bases. The CDR3 nucleotides are TGTGCCAGCAGCGCGCCGGGACAGGGGGGTAATTCACCCCTCCACTTT. Translating it yields CASSAPGQGGNSPLHF. The variable domain in full, with the rest retrieved from reference TRBV9 and TRBJ1-6, is DSGVTQTPKHLITATGQRVTLRCSPRSGDLSVYWYQQSLDQGLQFLIQYYNGEERAKGNILERFSAQQFPDLHSELNLSSLELGDSALYFCASSAPGQGGNSPLHFGNGTRLTVT.

V is TRBV29-1 and J is TRBJ2-1, with 8 nucleotides matching TRBD1. Germline V gene sequence: CDR1 SQVTM, CDR2 ANQGSEA. J lost 14 bases, V lost 7 bases, and 10 bases had no gene match. The CDR3 sequence is 11 residues long. Here the CDR3 DNA reads TGCAGCGATGGGACAGGCTATGGGGAGTTCTTC. It encodes CSDGTGYGEFF.

J is TRBJ2-2 and V is TRBV28, with 7 bases identical to TRBD2. The CDR3 contains 14 residues. Germline-derived CDR1 and CDR2 are MDHEN and SYDVKM. With V trimmed by 8 bases and J by 5 bases, 8 bases remained unmatched. The CDR3 reads CASGWGGGTGELFF. The CDR3 nucleotides read TGTGCCAGCGGCTGGGGCGGGGGAACCGGGGAGCTGTTTTTT. The variable domain in full, with the rest retrieved from reference TRBV28 and TRBJ2-2, is DVKVTQSSRYLVKRTGEKVFLECVQDMDHENMFWYRQDPGLGLRLIYFSYDVKMKEKGDIPEGYSVSREKKERFSLILESASTNQTSMYLCASGWGGGTGELFFGEGSRLTVL.

The chain links TRBV4-2 to TRBJ2-1, with TRBD1 as a possible D gene (5 bases). V was clipped by 0 bases and J by 6 bases, with 15 bases between them. The germline V gene encodes CDR1 LGHNA and CDR2 YNFKEQ. The CDR3 is made up of 16 amino acids. The CDR3, as DNA: TGTGCCAGCAGCCAAGATGCCCAGGGCTATGGCAATGAGCAGTTCTTC. Translating it yields CASSQDAQGYGNEQFF.

This chain links TRBV19 with TRBJ2-1; 9 bases fit TRBD1. Germline V CDR1 and CDR2: LNHDA, SQIVND (reference sequence). The CDR3 is made up of 15 amino acids. V trimming: 3 bases; J trimming: 5 bases; junction bases outside the gene matches: 5. The CDR3 DNA is TGTGCCAGTAGTATGGGGACAGGGCTTCACAATGAGCAGTTCTTC. Translation gives CASSMGTGLHNEQFF.

This clone was found once. The gene calls are TRBV7-2 and TRBJ2-5; 8 nucleotides line up with TRBD1. This CDR3 region has 13 residues. With 4 bases clipped from V and 7 bases from J, the junction kept 5 bases outside the gene matches. CDR1 and CDR2 from the germline V gene are SGHTA and FQGNSA. CDR3 amino acids: CASSSKTGVTQYF. As DNA, the CDR3 is TGTGCCAGCAGCTCAAAGACAGGGGTGACCCAGTACTTC.

The gene calls are TRBV18 and TRBJ2-7; D not certain. The ends were cut back, 10 bases at V and 1 base at J, with 14 bases in the middle. The CDR3 length is 13 residues. Per germline, CDR1 KGHSH and CDR2 LQKENI. CDR3 loop: CATSGLTSYEQYF. CDR3 DNA: TGTGCCACCTCTGGGCTAACATCCTACGAGCAGTACTTC.

J is TRBJ2-5 and V is TRBV27; D is unclear. The CDR3 runs 16 residues. V was clipped by 6 bases and J by 0 bases, with 17 bases between them. Germline V gene sequence: CDR1 MNHEY, CDR2 SMNVEV (reference sequence). CDR3 region: CASRSHTESYQETQYF. In DNA form, the CDR3 reads TGTGCCAGCAGATCCCATACCGAGAGCTACCAAGAGACCCAGTACTTC.

This clone was detected a few times. The chain carries TRBV6-6 and TRBJ1-2; a possible D gene is TRBD1 (5 bases). There are 16 residues in the CDR3. Germline CDR1 MNHNY, CDR2 SVGAGI (reference sequence). Between the trimmed V and J ends, which lost 2 bases and 3 bases, there was a span of 16 bases. CDR3 DNA: TGTGCCAGCAGTTACGTTCCGGGGACCATTTACTATGGCTACACCTTC. It codes for CASSYVPGTIYYGYTF.

The chain uses TRBV11-2 and TRBJ2-3; weak D call: TRBD1 (6 bases). The CDR3 has 16 amino acids. The V and J ends lost 2 bases and 3 bases respectively, with 15 bases between them. CDR1 SGHAT and CDR2 FQNNGV come from the germline V gene. The CDR3 loop is CASSLTGLVGTDTQYF. The CDR3, as DNA: TGTGCCAGCAGCTTAACAGGGTTGGTGGGGACAGATACGCAGTATTTT.

This clone was seen once. Here the CDR3 DNA reads TGTGCCAGCAGGTTGACAGGCTCCTACAATGAGCAGTTCTTC. Translated, it gives CASRLTGSYNEQFF. The chain combines TRBV28 with TRBJ2-1; D perhaps matches TRBD1 (6 bases). Between the trimmed V and J ends, which lost 6 bases and 0 bases, there was a span of 9 bases. Germline assignment: CDR1 MDHEN and CDR2 SYDVKM. There are 14 residues in the CDR3.

The CDR3 DNA reads TGTGCCAGCAGTTACGGGACGAGGACAGGGGACGAGCAGTACTTC. It is translated as CASSYGTRTGDEQYF. V usage is TRBV6-5 and J usage is TRBJ2-7; TRBD1 matches at 9 bases. Trimming at V came to 2 bases and at J to 5 bases, leaving 7 bases not matched to a gene. The CDR3 has 15 residues. Germline values: CDR1 MNHEY, CDR2 SVGAGI.

The V call is TRBV18, the J call TRBJ2-1; 8 bases are a match to TRBD2. The CDR3 loop spans 14 amino acids. The junction had 3 bases not matched to a gene; V was cut back by 2 bases and J by 6 bases. Germline lookup yields CDR1 KGHSH and CDR2 LQKENI. The CDR3 DNA is TGTGCCAGCTCACCAGGACTAGCAGGCAATGAGCAGTTCTTC. Residues: CASSPGLAGNEQFF.

V and J are TRBV11-2 and TRBJ1-2, with no clear D. CDR1 is SGHAT, CDR2 FQNNGV, per germline. V was shortened by 4 bases and J by 8 bases, with 14 bases between the two germline ends. This CDR3 has 13 residues. CDR3 residues: CASSSDLRRGYTF. CDR3 nucleotide sequence: TGTGCCAGCAGCTCTGATTTGAGGAGGGGCTACACCTTC. Full variable domain (remainder filled in from reference TRBV11-2 and TRBJ1-2): EAGVAQSPRYKIIEKRQSVAFWCNPISGHATLYWYQQILGQGPKLLIQFQNNGVVDDSQLPKDRFSAERLKGVDSTLKIQPAKLEDSAVYLCASSSDLRRGYTFGSGTRLTVV.

This clone has more than one count but fewer than ten. This chain links TRBV5-6 with TRBJ1-5; tentative D call: TRBD1 (6 bases). The CDR3 is 14 residues long. V dropped 4 bases and J dropped 5 bases, with 13 bases sitting between them. CDR1 and CDR2 from the germline V gene are SGHDT and YYEEEE. The CDR3 region has the DNA TGTGCCAGCAGCATTAGGGCAGGGGATCAGCCCCAGCATTTT. It encodes CASSIRAGDQPQHF.

V usage is TRBV6-1 and J usage is TRBJ1-1; 7 bases are a match to TRBD1. CDR3 length equals 14 residues. The V gene's germline CDR1 is MNHNS and CDR2 SASEGT. V lost 2 bases to trimming and J lost 7 bases; unmatched junction nucleotides: 7. The CDR3 protein is CASSERGGPFEAFF. The DNA of the CDR3 is TGTGCCAGCAGTGAAAGAGGGGGCCCCTTTGAAGCTTTCTTT.

The genes are TRBV28 and TRBJ2-5, with D possibly called TRBD1 or TRBD2 (6 bases each). There are 15 residues in the CDR3. Trimming took 7 bases from V and 3 from J, leaving 18 bases between them. Germline CDR1 is MDHEN and CDR2 is SYDVKM. The CDR3: CASTQLGGAEETQYF. The CDR3 DNA is TGTGCCAGCACCCAGCTGGGGGGCGCAGAAGAGACCCAGTACTTC.

The J gene is TRBJ2-1, the V gene TRBV12-5; TRBD1 matches 9 bases. The junction had 3 bases not matched to a gene; V was cut back by 0 bases and J by 3 bases. The CDR3 is made up of 16 amino acids. Germline V gives CDR1 LGHNT, CDR2 FRNRAP. CDR3 coding DNA: TGTGCTAGTGGTTTGGTACCGGGACAGGGCTACAATGAGCAGTTCTTC. Translated: CASGLVPGQGYNEQFF.